The 6 T cell receptor beta chains reported below all come from one sample, sequenced in a study of T cells in Graves' hyperthyroidism and ophthalmopathy. The investigators amplified TCR beta CDR3 regions from RNA transcripts. When the TCR CDR3 underwent first-round RT-PCR, the HTBI primer set was used. TCRdb re-derived calls from the multiplex PCR reads in MiXCR, one entry per CDR3 protein. The table includes around 270,000 distinct CDR3 sequences, roughly a fifth detected once. Sequenced input: blood. These receptors were obtained from a man aged 45 to 65 with Graves' ophthalmopathy.

This clonotype appeared many times. The genes are TRBV28 and TRBJ2-7; D ambiguous. The CDR3 consists of 13 residues. Trimming removed 10 bases at V and 0 bases at J, with 13 bases between. Germline CDR1 reads MDHEN; CDR2 reads SYDVKM. CDR3 amino acids: CAIGVSSSYEQYF. Written as DNA, the CDR3 is TGTGCCATAGGTGTATCAAGCTCCTACGAGCAGTACTTC.

The chain employs TRBV3-1 and TRBJ2-7; D not resolved. The V end was cut by 1 base, the J end by 2 bases, with 12 bases between. CDR3 length: 15 residues. The germline V gene has CDR1 LGHDT and CDR2 YNNKEL (reference sequence). CDR3 loop: CASSQVRASTYEQYF. CDR3 sequence (DNA): TGTGCCAGCAGCCAAGTGCGTGCTAGTACCTACGAGCAGTACTTC.

The chain is built from TRBV5-1 and TRBJ2-2; D assignment may be TRBD1 or TRBD2 (5 bases each). The ends were cut back, 6 bases at V and 2 bases at J, with 11 bases in the middle. The CDR3 totals 14 residues. Looked up from germline, CDR1 is SGHRS and CDR2 is YFSETQ. The CDR3 loop reads CASIRDGNTGELFF. In nucleotides, the CDR3 is TGCGCCAGCATCCGGGACGGCAACACCGGGGAGCTGTTTTTT. The full variable domain, rest sourced from reference TRBV5-1 and TRBJ2-2, is KAGVTQTPRYLIKTRGQQVTLSCSPISGHRSVSWYQQTPGQGLQFLFEYFSETQRNKGNFPGRFSGRQFSNSRSEMNVSTLELGDSALYLCASIRDGNTGELFFGEGSRLTVL.

This clonotype came up many times. The gene calls are TRBV3-1 and TRBJ2-1; 11 nucleotides agree with TRBD2. The germline V gene has CDR1 LGHDT and CDR2 YNNKEL (reference sequence). This CDR3 has 16 residues. Trimming at V came to 3 bases and at J to 1 base, leaving 2 bases not matched to a gene. This CDR3 is CASSHTSGRSYNEQFF. CDR3 DNA: TGTGCCAGCAGCCATACTAGCGGGAGATCCTACAATGAGCAGTTCTTC.

The sample holds many counts of this clonotype. The V gene is TRBV4-1, the J gene TRBJ2-5, with D unclear. The CDR3 loop spans 13 amino acids. The V and J ends lost 4 bases and 0 bases respectively, with 6 bases between them. The germline V gene encodes CDR1 MGHRA and CDR2 YSYEKL. CDR3 in amino acids: CASSPRDQETQYF. For the CDR3, the DNA is TGCGCCAGCAGCCCTCGGGACCAAGAGACCCAGTACTTC.

This clonotype was recorded a few times. The CDR3 loop is CASSLTGPTGTRSYNEQFF. The CDR3 region has the DNA TGCGCCAGCAGCTTGACGGGGCCGACCGGGACTAGATCTTACAATGAGCAGTTCTTC. J is TRBJ2-1 and V is TRBV5-1; TRBD2 matches 8 bases. Per the germline V gene, CDR1 is SGHRS and CDR2 is YFSETQ. The V segment lost 1 base and the J segment 4 bases; nucleotides outside the gene matches: 16. The CDR3 is made up of 19 amino acids.